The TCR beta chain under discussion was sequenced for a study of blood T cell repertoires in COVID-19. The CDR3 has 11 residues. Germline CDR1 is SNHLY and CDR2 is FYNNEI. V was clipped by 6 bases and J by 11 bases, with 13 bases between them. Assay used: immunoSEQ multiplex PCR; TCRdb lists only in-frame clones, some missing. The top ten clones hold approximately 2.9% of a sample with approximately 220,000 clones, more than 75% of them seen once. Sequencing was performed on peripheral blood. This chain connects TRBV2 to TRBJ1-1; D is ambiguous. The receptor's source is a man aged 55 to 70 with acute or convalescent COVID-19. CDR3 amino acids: CASRDQRRAFF. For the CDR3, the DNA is TGTGCCAGCAGGGATCAGCGACGGGCTTTCTTT.